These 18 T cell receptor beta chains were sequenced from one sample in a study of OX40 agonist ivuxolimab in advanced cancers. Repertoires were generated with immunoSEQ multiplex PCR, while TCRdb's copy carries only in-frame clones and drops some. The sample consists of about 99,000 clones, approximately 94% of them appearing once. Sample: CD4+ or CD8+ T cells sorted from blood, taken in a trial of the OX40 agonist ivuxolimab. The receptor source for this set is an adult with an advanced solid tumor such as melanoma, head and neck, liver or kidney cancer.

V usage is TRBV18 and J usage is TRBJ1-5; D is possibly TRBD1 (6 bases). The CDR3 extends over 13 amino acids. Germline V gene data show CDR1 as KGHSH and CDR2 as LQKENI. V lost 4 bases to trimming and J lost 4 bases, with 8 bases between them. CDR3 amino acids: CASSLTGNQPQHF. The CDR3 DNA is TGTGCCAGCTCACTCACAGGGAATCAGCCCCAGCATTTT.

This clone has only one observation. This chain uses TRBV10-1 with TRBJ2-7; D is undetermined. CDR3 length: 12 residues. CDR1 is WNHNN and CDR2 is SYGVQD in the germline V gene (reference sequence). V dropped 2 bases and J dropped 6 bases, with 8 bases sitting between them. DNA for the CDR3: TGCGCCAGCAGTGAGGCCTTATCCGAGCAGTACTTC. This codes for CASSEALSEQYF.

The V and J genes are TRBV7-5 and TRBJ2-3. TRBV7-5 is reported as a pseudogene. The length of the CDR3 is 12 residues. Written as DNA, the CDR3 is TGTGCCAGCAGCCTAGAGGGAGATACGCAGTATTTT. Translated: CASSLEGDTQYF.

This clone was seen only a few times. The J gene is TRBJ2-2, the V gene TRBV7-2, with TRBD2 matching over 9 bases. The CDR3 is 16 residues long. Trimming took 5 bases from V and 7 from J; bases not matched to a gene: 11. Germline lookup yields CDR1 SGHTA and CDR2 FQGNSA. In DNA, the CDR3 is TGTGCCAGCAGCCCCAGACTAGCGGAGCTGGGCGGGGAGCTGTTTTTT. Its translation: CASSPRLAELGGELFF. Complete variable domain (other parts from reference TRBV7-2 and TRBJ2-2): GAGVSQSPSNKVTEKGKDVELRCDPISGHTALYWYRQSLGQGLEFLIYFQGNSAPDKSGLPSDRFSAERTGGSVSTLTIQRTQQEDSAVYLCASSPRLAELGGELFFGEGSRLTVL.

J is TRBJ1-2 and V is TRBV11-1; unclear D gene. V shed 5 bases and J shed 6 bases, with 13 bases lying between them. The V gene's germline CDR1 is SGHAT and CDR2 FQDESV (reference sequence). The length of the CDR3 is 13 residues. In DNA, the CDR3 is TGTGCCAGCAGCGTGACGCTAGAGGATGGCTACACCTTC. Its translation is CASSVTLEDGYTF.

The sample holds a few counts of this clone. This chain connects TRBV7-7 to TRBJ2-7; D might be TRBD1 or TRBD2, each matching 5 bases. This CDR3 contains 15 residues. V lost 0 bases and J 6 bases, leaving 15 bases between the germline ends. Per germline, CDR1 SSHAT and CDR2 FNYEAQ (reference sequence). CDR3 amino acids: CASSLAVGTSGEQYF. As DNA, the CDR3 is TGTGCCAGCAGCTTAGCGGTAGGGACCTCGGGCGAGCAGTACTTC.

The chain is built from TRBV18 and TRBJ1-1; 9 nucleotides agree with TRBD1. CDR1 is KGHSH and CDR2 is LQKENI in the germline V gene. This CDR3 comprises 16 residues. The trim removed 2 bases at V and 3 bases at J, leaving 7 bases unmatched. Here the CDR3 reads CASSPNRGRRDTEAFF. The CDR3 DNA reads TGTGCCAGCTCACCAAACAGGGGGCGACGAGACACTGAAGCTTTCTTT.

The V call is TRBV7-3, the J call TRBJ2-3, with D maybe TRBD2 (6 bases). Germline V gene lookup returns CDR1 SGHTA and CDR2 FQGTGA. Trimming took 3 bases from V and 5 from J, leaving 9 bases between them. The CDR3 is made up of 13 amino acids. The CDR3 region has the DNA TGTGCCAGCAGCTTCCTAGCGCAAGATACGCAGTATTTT. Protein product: CASSFLAQDTQYF.

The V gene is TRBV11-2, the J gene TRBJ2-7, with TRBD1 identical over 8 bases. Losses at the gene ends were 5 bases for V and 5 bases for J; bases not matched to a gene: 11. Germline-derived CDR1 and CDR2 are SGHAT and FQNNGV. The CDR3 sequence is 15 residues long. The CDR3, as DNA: TGTGCCAGCAGCGGGACCGGGACAGGAGTCAACGAGCAGTACTTC. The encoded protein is CASSGTGTGVNEQYF.

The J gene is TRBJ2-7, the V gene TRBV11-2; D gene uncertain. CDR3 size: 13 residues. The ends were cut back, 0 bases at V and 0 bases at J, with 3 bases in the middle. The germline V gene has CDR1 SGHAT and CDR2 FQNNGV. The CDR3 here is CASSLDRSYEQYF. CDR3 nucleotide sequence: TGTGCCAGCAGCTTAGATCGCTCCTACGAGCAGTACTTC.

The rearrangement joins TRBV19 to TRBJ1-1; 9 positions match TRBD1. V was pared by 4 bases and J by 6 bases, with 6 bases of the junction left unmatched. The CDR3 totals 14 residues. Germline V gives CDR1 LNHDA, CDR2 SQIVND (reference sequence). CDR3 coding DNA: TGTGCCAGTAGTAAGGGACAGGGTGGCGCTGAAGCTTTCTTT. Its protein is CASSKGQGGAEAFF.

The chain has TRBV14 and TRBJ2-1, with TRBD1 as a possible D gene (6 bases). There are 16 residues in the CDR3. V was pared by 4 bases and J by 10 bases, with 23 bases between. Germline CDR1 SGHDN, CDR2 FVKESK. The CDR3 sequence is CASSPGTGWIMDEQFF. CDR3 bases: TGTGCCAGCAGCCCGGGAACAGGGTGGATAATGGACGAGCAGTTCTTC.

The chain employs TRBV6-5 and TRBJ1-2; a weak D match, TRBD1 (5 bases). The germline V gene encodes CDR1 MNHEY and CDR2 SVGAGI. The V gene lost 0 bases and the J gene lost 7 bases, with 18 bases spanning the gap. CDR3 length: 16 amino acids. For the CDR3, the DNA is TGTGCCAGCAGTTACTCAGGTGGTGGGGGAAGGGGTGGCTACACCTTC. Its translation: CASSYSGGGGRGGYTF.

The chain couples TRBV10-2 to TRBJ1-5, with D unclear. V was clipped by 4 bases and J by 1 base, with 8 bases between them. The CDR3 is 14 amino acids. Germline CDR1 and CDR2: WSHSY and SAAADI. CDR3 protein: CASSGAESNQPQHF. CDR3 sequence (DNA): TGCGCCAGCAGTGGGGCAGAAAGCAATCAGCCCCAGCATTTT.

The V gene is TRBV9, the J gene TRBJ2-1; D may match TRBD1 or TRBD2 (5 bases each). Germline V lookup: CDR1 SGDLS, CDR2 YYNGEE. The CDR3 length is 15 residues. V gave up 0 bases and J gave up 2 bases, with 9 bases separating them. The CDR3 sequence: CASSVEVGAYNEQFF. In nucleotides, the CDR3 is TGTGCCAGCAGCGTAGAGGTGGGGGCCTACAATGAGCAGTTCTTC.

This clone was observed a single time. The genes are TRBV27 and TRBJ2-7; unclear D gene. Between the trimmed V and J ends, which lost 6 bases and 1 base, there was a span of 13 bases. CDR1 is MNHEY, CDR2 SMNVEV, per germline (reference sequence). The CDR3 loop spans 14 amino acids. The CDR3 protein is CASRKRSGSYEQYF. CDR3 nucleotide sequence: TGTGCCAGCAGGAAAAGATCGGGTTCCTACGAGCAGTACTTC.

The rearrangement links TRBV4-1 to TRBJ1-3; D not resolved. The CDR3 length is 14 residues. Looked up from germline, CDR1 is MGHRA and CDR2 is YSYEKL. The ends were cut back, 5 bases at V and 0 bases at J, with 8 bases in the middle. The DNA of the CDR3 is TGCGCCAGCAGCAACACCAACTCTGGAAACACCATATATTTT. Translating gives CASSNTNSGNTIYF.

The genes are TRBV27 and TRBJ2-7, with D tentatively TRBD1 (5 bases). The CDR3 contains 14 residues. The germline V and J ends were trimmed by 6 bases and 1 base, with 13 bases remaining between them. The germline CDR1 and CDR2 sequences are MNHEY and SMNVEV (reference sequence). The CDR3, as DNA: TGTGCCAGCAGCCTTGGGGCAGAGTCCTACGAGCAGTACTTC. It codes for CASSLGAESYEQYF.